Listed below are T cell receptor beta chains from one sample, sequenced in a study of response to subunit inactivated influenza vaccine. TCRdb fed the RT-PCR reads into MiXCR, producing one record per CDR3 protein. This repertoire shows fewer than 600,000 distinct CDR3 sequences, less than 7.5% found once; its top ten account for 13%. This specimen consisted of PBMCs from blood, obtained roughly 24 months after vaccination. The receptors shown here come from a man aged 45-69 years who received an inactivated influenza vaccine. The CDR3 runs from the conserved cysteine through the conserved F or W. The order of the fields is D gene, V gene, J gene, clone size, CDR3 protein, CDR3 DNA. The D gene is left open where the match is weak. The size field is filled for only some rows; it gives once, few, many or a size class.

d_gene: NA; v_gene: TRBV5-6; j_gene: TRBJ2-7; abundance: many; CDR3aa: CASSLVRYDTSYEQYF; CDR3nt: TGTGCCAGCAGCTTGGTAAGGTACGACACGTCCTACGAGCAGTACTTC
d_gene: NA; v_gene: TRBV12-3/TRBV12-4; j_gene: TRBJ1-3; abundance: NA; CDR3aa: CASSLMAGGNTIYF; CDR3nt: TGTGCCAGCAGTTTGATGGCCGGCGGAAACACCATATATTTT
d_gene: TRBD1; v_gene: TRBV12-3/TRBV12-4; j_gene: TRBJ2-2; abundance: many; CDR3aa: CASRAGTGNVARNTGELFF; CDR3nt: TGTGCCAGCAGGGCCGGGACAGGAAATGTTGCCAGAAACACCGGGGAGCTGTTTTTT
d_gene: NA; v_gene: TRBV6-2/TRBV6-3; j_gene: TRBJ2-3; abundance: many; CDR3aa: CASGEGGAGTDTQYF; CDR3nt: TGTGCCAGCGGAGAAGGGGGCGCGGGGACAGATACGCAGTATTTT
d_gene: TRBD1; v_gene: TRBV7-2; j_gene: TRBJ2-7; abundance: many; CDR3aa: CASSPGTVYEQYF; CDR3nt: TGTGCCAGCAGCCCCGGGACAGTCTACGAGCAGTACTTC
d_gene: NA; v_gene: TRBV28; j_gene: TRBJ2-7; abundance: many; CDR3aa: CASTQIGSYEQYF; CDR3nt: TGTGCCAGCACCCAGATCGGCTCCTACGAGCAGTACTTC
d_gene: NA; v_gene: TRBV4-3; j_gene: TRBJ2-7; abundance: NA; CDR3aa: CASSQDLGATSYEQYF; CDR3nt: TGCGCCAGCAGCCAAGATCTCGGGGCGACCTCCTACGAGCAGTACTTC
d_gene: NA; v_gene: TRBV11-1; j_gene: TRBJ2-6; abundance: NA; CDR3aa: CASSLSRRQEVFRGANVLTF; CDR3nt: TGTGCCAGCAGCTTATCTAGGCGTCAGGAGGTGTTCCGCGGGGCCAACGTCCTGACTTTC
d_gene: NA; v_gene: TRBV20-1; j_gene: TRBJ2-7; abundance: NA; CDR3aa: CSVQRVGEQYF; CDR3nt: TGCAGTGTCCAAAGAGTAGGCGAGCAGTACTTC
d_gene: TRBD1; v_gene: TRBV5-1; j_gene: TRBJ2-1; abundance: many; CDR3aa: CASSQTGTEYNEQFF; CDR3nt: TGCGCCAGCAGCCAGACCGGGACAGAATACAATGAGCAGTTCTTC
d_gene: NA; v_gene: TRBV20-1; j_gene: TRBJ1-1; abundance: few; CDR3aa: CSARSARAYTEAFF; CDR3nt: TGCAGTGCTAGATCCGCCAGGGCTTACACTGAAGCTTTCTTT
d_gene: NA; v_gene: TRBV7-9; j_gene: TRBJ2-1; abundance: many; CDR3aa: CASSLVQGRSNEQFF; CDR3nt: TGTGCCAGCAGCTTAGTGCAGGGGAGGAGCAATGAGCAGTTCTTC
d_gene: TRBD1; v_gene: TRBV12-3/TRBV12-4; j_gene: TRBJ1-5; abundance: many; CDR3aa: CASSPGQSSNQPQHF; CDR3nt: TGTGCCAGCAGCCCGGGACAGTCTAGCAATCAGCCCCAGCATTTT
d_gene: TRBD1; v_gene: TRBV4-1; j_gene: TRBJ2-7; abundance: many; CDR3aa: CASSPIPGTGGYEQYF; CDR3nt: TGCGCCAGCAGCCCAATACCCGGGACAGGGGGATACGAGCAGTACTTC
d_gene: TRBD1; v_gene: TRBV20-1; j_gene: TRBJ2-1; abundance: many; CDR3aa: CSASQTGVNEQFF; CDR3nt: TGCAGTGCTAGCCAGACAGGGGTGAATGAGCAGTTCTTC
d_gene: NA; v_gene: TRBV4-3; j_gene: TRBJ1-3; abundance: NA; CDR3aa: CASSHSAGTVGSGNTIYF; CDR3nt: TGCGCCAGCAGCCACTCCGCCGGGACGGTTGGCTCTGGAAACACCATATATTTT
d_gene: NA; v_gene: TRBV14; j_gene: TRBJ2-2; abundance: NA; CDR3aa: CASSQDTSAAYRTGELFF; CDR3nt: TGTGCCAGCAGCCAAGATACATCAGCGGCGTATCGAACCGGGGAGCTGTTTTTT
d_gene: NA; v_gene: TRBV12-3/TRBV12-4; j_gene: TRBJ2-7; abundance: few; CDR3aa: CASSFTPIGSGVEQYF; CDR3nt: TGTGCCAGCAGTTTTACCCCAATAGGGTCGGGAGTCGAGCAGTACTTC
d_gene: TRBD1; v_gene: TRBV7-2; j_gene: TRBJ2-1; abundance: few; CDR3aa: CASTLGGQIYNEQFF; CDR3nt: TGTGCCAGCACCCTTGGGGGACAGATCTACAATGAGCAGTTCTTC
d_gene: NA; v_gene: TRBV7-2; j_gene: TRBJ2-7; abundance: NA; CDR3aa: CASSLNSPYEQYF; CDR3nt: TGTGCCAGCAGCTTAAACTCCCCCTACGAGCAGTACTTC
d_gene: NA; v_gene: TRBV7-6; j_gene: TRBJ2-3; abundance: many; CDR3aa: CASSLKSGVSTDTQYF; CDR3nt: TGTGCCAGCAGCTTAAAGTCGGGAGTCAGCACAGATACGCAGTATTTT
d_gene: TRBD2; v_gene: TRBV6-5; j_gene: TRBJ2-2; abundance: once; CDR3aa: CASSYSGLAGGYVGELFF; CDR3nt: TGTGCCAGCAGTTACTCAGGACTAGCGGGAGGGTACGTCGGGGAGCTGTTTTTT
d_gene: NA; v_gene: TRBV28; j_gene: TRBJ2-3; abundance: NA; CDR3aa: CASHRGGGDTQYF; CDR3nt: TGTGCCTCGCACAGGGGAGGGGGAGATACGCAGTATTTT
d_gene: NA; v_gene: TRBV7-9; j_gene: TRBJ2-6; abundance: many; CDR3aa: CASSLDGLGANVLTF; CDR3nt: TGTGCCAGCAGCTTAGACGGACTGGGGGCCAACGTCCTGACTTTC
d_gene: TRBD2; v_gene: TRBV6-1; j_gene: TRBJ2-3; abundance: many; CDR3aa: CASRRAGGSTDTQYF; CDR3nt: TGTGCCAGCAGAAGAGCGGGGGGTAGCACAGATACGCAGTATTTT
d_gene: TRBD1; v_gene: TRBV12-3/TRBV12-4; j_gene: TRBJ2-5; abundance: many; CDR3aa: CASSPTGGLETQYF; CDR3nt: TGTGCCAGCAGCCCGACAGGGGGCCTAGAGACCCAGTACTTC
d_gene: NA; v_gene: TRBV20-1; j_gene: TRBJ2-7; abundance: NA; CDR3aa: CSAIEGGGREQYF; CDR3nt: TGCAGTGCGATCGAGGGGGGGGGTCGGGAGCAGTACTTC
d_gene: TRBD1; v_gene: TRBV5-6; j_gene: TRBJ2-7; abundance: many; CDR3aa: CASSNAGTGDHEQYF; CDR3nt: TGTGCCAGCAGCAACGCCGGGACAGGGGACCACGAGCAGTACTTC
d_gene: NA; v_gene: TRBV4-2; j_gene: TRBJ2-7; abundance: many; CDR3aa: CASSPSHPPQGYEQYF; CDR3nt: TGTGCCAGCAGCCCATCCCACCCCCCACAGGGTTACGAGCAGTACTTC
d_gene: TRBD2; v_gene: TRBV24-1; j_gene: TRBJ2-5; abundance: many; CDR3aa: CATRGRGQETQYF; CDR3nt: TGTGCCACCAGGGGGCGGGGGCAAGAGACCCAGTACTTC
d_gene: NA; v_gene: TRBV7-9; j_gene: TRBJ1-1; abundance: NA; CDR3aa: CASSPQIGGIHTEAFF; CDR3nt: TGTGCCAGCAGCCCACAGATAGGAGGGATCCACACTGAAGCTTTCTTT
d_gene: TRBD2; v_gene: TRBV15; j_gene: TRBJ2-1; abundance: NA; CDR3aa: CATSRELAGLYNEQFF; CDR3nt: TGTGCCACCAGCAGAGAACTAGCGGGGTTATACAATGAGCAGTTCTTC
d_gene: NA; v_gene: TRBV5-1; j_gene: TRBJ1-2; abundance: few; CDR3aa: CASSSAAVYGYTF; CDR3nt: TGCGCCAGCAGCTCGGCCGCAGTCTATGGCTACACCTTC
d_gene: TRBD1; v_gene: TRBV9; j_gene: TRBJ1-2; abundance: NA; CDR3aa: CASSITGQGNYGYTF; CDR3nt: TGTGCCAGCAGCATTACGGGACAGGGGAACTATGGCTACACCTTC
d_gene: TRBD1; v_gene: TRBV29-1; j_gene: TRBJ1-1; abundance: many; CDR3aa: CSFTGQVYTEAFF; CDR3nt: TGCAGCTTCACGGGACAGGTCTACACTGAAGCTTTCTTT
d_gene: TRBD1; v_gene: TRBV6-6; j_gene: TRBJ1-1; abundance: few; CDR3aa: CASIGTAATEAFF; CDR3nt: TGTGCCAGCATAGGGACAGCGGCCACTGAAGCTTTCTTT
d_gene: NA; v_gene: TRBV28; j_gene: TRBJ2-2; abundance: many; CDR3aa: CASSFRGGEELFF; CDR3nt: TGTGCCAGCAGTTTTAGGGGGGGCGAGGAGCTGTTTTTT
d_gene: TRBD2; v_gene: TRBV4-2; j_gene: TRBJ2-3; abundance: few; CDR3aa: CASSQDGTSLSTDTQYF; CDR3nt: TGTGCCAGCAGCCAAGATGGGACTAGCCTGAGCACAGATACGCAGTATTTT
d_gene: NA; v_gene: TRBV2; j_gene: TRBJ1-5; abundance: NA; CDR3aa: CASNQAGDGPQHF; CDR3nt: TGTGCCAGCAATCAGGCAGGGGATGGGCCCCAGCATTTT
d_gene: TRBD1; v_gene: TRBV28; j_gene: TRBJ2-7; abundance: few; CDR3aa: CASSLYRQGTNYEQYF; CDR3nt: TGTGCCAGCAGTTTATACCGACAGGGGACAAACTACGAGCAGTACTTC
d_gene: TRBD1; v_gene: TRBV25-1; j_gene: TRBJ2-5; abundance: many; CDR3aa: CASSGQGLETQYF; CDR3nt: TGTGCCAGCAGTGGACAGGGTTTGGAGACCCAGTACTTC
d_gene: TRBD2; v_gene: TRBV4-3; j_gene: TRBJ2-2; abundance: NA; CDR3aa: CASSRGLTSGGGTGELFF; CDR3nt: TGCGCCAGCAGCCGCGGACTAACTAGCGGGGGGGGCACCGGGGAGCTGTTTTTT
d_gene: NA; v_gene: TRBV6-1; j_gene: TRBJ2-2; abundance: NA; CDR3aa: CASNAQGTGELFF; CDR3nt: TGTGCCAGCAACGCCCAGGGGACCGGGGAGCTGTTTTTT
d_gene: NA; v_gene: TRBV24-1; j_gene: TRBJ2-1; abundance: few; CDR3aa: CATRRGPLDEQFF; CDR3nt: TGTGCCACCAGGCGGGGGCCTCTCGATGAGCAGTTCTTC